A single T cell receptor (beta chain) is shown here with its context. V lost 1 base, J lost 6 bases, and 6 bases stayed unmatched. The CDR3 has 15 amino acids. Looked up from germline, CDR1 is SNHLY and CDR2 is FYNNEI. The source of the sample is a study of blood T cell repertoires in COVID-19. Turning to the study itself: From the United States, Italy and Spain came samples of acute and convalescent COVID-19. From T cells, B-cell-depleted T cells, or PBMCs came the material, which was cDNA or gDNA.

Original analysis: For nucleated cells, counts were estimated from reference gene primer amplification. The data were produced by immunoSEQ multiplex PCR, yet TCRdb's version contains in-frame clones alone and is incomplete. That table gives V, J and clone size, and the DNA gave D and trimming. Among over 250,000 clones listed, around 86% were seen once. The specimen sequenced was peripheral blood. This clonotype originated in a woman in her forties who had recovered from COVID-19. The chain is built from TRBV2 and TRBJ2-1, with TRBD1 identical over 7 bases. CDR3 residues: CASSEGQGAGNEQFF. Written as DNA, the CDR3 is TGTGCCAGCAGTGAAGGACAGGGCGCGGGCAATGAGCAGTTCTTC.